The subject of this entry is one T cell receptor beta chain. These data originate in a study of blood T cell repertoires in COVID-19. Germline V lookup: CDR1 LNHDA, CDR2 SQIVND (reference sequence). The ends lost 3 bases at V and 2 bases at J; junction bases unmatched: 13. CDR3 length equals 18 residues. Method: immunoSEQ multiplex PCR; TCRdb's copy keeps in-frame clones and lacks some. The sample consists of 150,000 to 200,000 clones, around nine tenths of them appearing once. Material: peripheral blood. The chain recombines TRBV19 with TRBJ1-5, with 7 bases lining up with TRBD1. The TCR originated in a woman in her 70s with COVID-19, enrolled during active disease. The DNA for the CDR3 is TGTGCCAGTAGTATTGGCGGTGGAGGGGGCGGCGGCAATCAGCCCCAGCATTTT. It encodes CASSIGGGGGGGNQPQHF. Together with reference TRBV19 and TRBJ1-5, the CDR3 gives the full variable domain: DGGITQSPKYLFRKEGQNVTLSCEQNLNHDAMYWYRQDPGQGLRLIYYSQIVNDFQKGDIAEGYSVSREKKESFPLTVTSAQKNPTAFYLCASSIGGGGGGGNQPQHFGDGTRLSIL.